Here is one TCR beta chain with its context. Its antigen is unknown. Here immunoSEQ multiplex PCR was the method, and the copy in TCRdb shows in-frame clones only, minus some. The repertoire holds 95,000 to 100,000 clones, with roughly 90% as singletons. The record originates from a study of T cell responses to AZD1222 COVID-19 vaccine. General study points: Among spike-specific TCRs, nearly half reportedly target unmutated variant regions. Spike-specific TCR repertoires showed rising breadth and depth after two AZD1222 doses.

The receptor was derived from an adult who received the AZD1222 COVID-19 vaccine. Source: peripheral blood, taken 28 days after the second AZD1222 dose.

CDR3: CASGLGAYNEQFF. The CDR3 coding sequence is TGTGCCAGCGGGTTAGGGGCCTACAATGAGCAGTTCTTC. The chain employs TRBV2 and TRBJ2-1, with D perhaps matching TRBD1 (5 bases). The germline V and J ends were trimmed by 8 bases and 2 bases, with 10 bases remaining between them. Germline V gene sequence: CDR1 SNHLY, CDR2 FYNNEI. CDR3 size: 13 residues.